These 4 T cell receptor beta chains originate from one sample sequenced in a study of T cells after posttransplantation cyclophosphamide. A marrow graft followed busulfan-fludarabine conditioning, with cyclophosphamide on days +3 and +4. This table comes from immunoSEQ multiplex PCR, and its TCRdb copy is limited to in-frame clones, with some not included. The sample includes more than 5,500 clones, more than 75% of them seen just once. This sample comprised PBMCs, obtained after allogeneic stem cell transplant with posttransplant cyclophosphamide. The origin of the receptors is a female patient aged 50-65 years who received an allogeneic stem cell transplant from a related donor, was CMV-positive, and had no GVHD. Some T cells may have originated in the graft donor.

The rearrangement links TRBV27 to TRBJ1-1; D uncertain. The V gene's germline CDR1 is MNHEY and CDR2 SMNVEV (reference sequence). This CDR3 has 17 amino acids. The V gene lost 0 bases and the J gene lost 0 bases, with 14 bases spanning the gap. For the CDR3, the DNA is TGTGCCAGCAGTTTATCGTTCGGGGATTTCATGAACACTGAAGCTTTCTTT. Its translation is CASSLSFGDFMNTEAFF.

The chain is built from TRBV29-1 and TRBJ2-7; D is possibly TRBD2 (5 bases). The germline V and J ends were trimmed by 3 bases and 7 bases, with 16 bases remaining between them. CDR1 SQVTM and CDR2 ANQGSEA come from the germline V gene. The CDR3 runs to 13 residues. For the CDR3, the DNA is TGCAGCGTTGATCTGGTAGCGTCGGGTGAGCAGTACTTC. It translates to CSVDLVASGEQYF.

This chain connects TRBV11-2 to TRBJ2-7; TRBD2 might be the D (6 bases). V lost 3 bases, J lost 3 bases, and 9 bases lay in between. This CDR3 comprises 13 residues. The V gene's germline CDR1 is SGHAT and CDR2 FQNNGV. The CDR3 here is CASSLGRGYEQYF. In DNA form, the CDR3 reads TGTGCCAGCAGCTTGGGGCGGGGCTACGAGCAGTACTTC.

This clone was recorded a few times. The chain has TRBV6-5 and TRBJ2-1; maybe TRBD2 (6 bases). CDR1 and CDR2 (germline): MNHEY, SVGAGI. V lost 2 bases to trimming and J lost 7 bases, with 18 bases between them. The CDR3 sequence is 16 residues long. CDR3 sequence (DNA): TGTGCCAGCAGTTACCATCGGCAGCCGGAGGGGAATGAGCAGTTCTTC. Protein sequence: CASSYHRQPEGNEQFF.